What follows describes a single T cell receptor beta chain. This entry belongs to a study of T cell changes during pregnancy in multiple sclerosis. The CDR3 loop spans 14 amino acids. Germline CDR1 MNHNY, CDR2 SVGAGI (reference sequence). The ends were cut back, 2 bases at V and 3 bases at J, with 10 bases in the middle. Sequenced by immunoSEQ multiplex PCR; TCRdb stores in-frame clones only, minus some. The sample includes approximately 50,000 clones, less than 95% of them seen just once. The clonotype was recovered from a female donor in good health, enrolled as a control in a pregnancy study. The sample was peripheral blood, taken in the third trimester of pregnancy. The V and J genes are TRBV6-6 and TRBJ1-2; no clear D. CDR3 nucleotides: TGTGCCAGCAGTTACGCAGTCTTTGACTATGGCTACACCTTC. Its protein product is CASSYAVFDYGYTF.